This TCR beta chain was captured by sequencing in a study of blood T cell repertoires in COVID-19 (dated by TCRdb to the early 2020s). Looking at the study overall: Samples from collaborators originated in the United States, Italy and Spain and spanned both the acute and convalescent phases of COVID-19. The prospective study material was composed of cDNA or gDNA derived from T cells, B-cell-depleted T cells, or PBMCs. Subjects who had been exposed to COVID-19, were actively infected with it, or had recovered from it provided the deeply sampled blood TCRbeta repertoires that made up the dataset. The repertoires were released in a freely available public database intended as a resource for research on the immune response to SARS-CoV-2. The samples were drawn from two sources: the first 160 participants of the ongoing ImmuneRACE study, and 1,000 to 1,500 subjects contributed by 6 global collaborators. Sample metadata almost always included a de-identified subject ID, COVID-19 status, age in years and sex. HLA class I and class II types, where available, came from metadata supplied by the sample provider rather than from assay-based typing.

Enrolling through a virtual design, the prospective study's participants ranged in age from roughly 18 to 95 years and lived across roughly 23 United States geographic areas. In the prospective study, participants were assigned to cohorts based on the clinical history participants reported in a screening survey and a study questionnaire. Recovered participants in ImmuneRACE Cohort 3 were defined by two consecutive negative NP/OP PCR tests, clearance by a healthcare professional, or resolution of symptoms. Each participant in the prospective study had whole blood, serum and a nasopharyngeal or oropharyngeal swab collected by mobile phlebotomists. Additional blood draws and questionnaires over an approximately 2-month period could optionally be provided by prospective study participants. Before DNA extraction, prospective study blood samples were shipped either frozen or at room temperature. The V end loses 1 base and the J end loses 7 bases, and a stretch of 11 bases separates them. From the cysteine through the phenylalanine, the CDR3 covers 14 amino acids. Only CDR3 DNA remains: 42 bases, in frame from the first base. The germline V gene gives CDR1 as SGHTA and CDR2 as FQGTGA.

TCRbeta CDR3 regions were amplified from genomic DNA by means of the immunoSEQ Assay, a bias-controlled multiplex PCR. The published analysis was carried out like this. Within the assay, amplification of reference gene primers was used to estimate how many nucleated cells each sample contained. To quantify the absolute abundance of each unique TCRbeta CDR3 rearrangement, sequence reads were collapsed and filtered. Productive Simpson clonality was computed per sample as the square root of Simpson's diversity index over productive rearrangements. TCRdb obtained this table from immuneACCESS and retained in-frame rearrangements with V and J assigned. These tables miss some clones; where compared with another copy, unresolved V genes account for less than half of the shortfall, and the remainder is unexplained. The D gene and trimming were derived from the DNA, and the V and J assignments and clone size from that table. The sample contains a few hundred thousand clones, approximately 83% of them found a single time. The leading ten clones occupy more than 3% of the sample.

Overall study results and their limits: How much clinical and demographic metadata was included differed by source and by participant, and the metadata was provided uncurated.

Regarding this clone: The antigen this receptor binds is unknown. No base qualities exist here, and no much larger clone lies one base off it.

The V and J genes are TRBV7-3 and TRBJ2-1; a weak D assignment points to TRBD2 (6 bases agree). This clonotype was sampled from a middle-aged man who had recovered from COVID-19. Sequenced input: PBMCs or T cells enriched from blood (not recorded which). The CDR3 corresponds to CASSLNARGNEQFF. DNA sequence: TGTGCCAGCAGCTTAAATGCACGGGGGAATGAGCAGTTCTTC.